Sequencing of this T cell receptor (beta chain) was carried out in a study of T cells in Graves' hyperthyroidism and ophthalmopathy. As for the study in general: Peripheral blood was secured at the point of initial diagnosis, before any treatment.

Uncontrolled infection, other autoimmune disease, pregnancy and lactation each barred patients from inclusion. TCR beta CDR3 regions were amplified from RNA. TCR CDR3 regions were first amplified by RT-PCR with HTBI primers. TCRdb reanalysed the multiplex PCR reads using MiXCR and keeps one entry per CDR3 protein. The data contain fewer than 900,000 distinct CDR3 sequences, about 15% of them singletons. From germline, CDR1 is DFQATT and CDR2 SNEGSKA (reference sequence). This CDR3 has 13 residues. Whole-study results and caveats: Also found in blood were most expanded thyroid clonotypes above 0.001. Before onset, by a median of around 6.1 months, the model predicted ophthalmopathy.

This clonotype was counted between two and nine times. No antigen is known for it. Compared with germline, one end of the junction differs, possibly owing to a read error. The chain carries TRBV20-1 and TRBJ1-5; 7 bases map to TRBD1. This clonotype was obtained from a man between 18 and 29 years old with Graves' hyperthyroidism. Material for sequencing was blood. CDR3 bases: TGCAGTGCTAGGGGAGGGGGCAAACAGCCCCAGCATTTT. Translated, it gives CSARGGGKQPQHF.